The T cell receptor (beta chain) described here comes from a study of blood T cell repertoires in COVID-19. Looking at the study overall: Both acute and convalescent COVID-19 samples were obtained from the United States, Italy and Spain. Sample material is recorded as cDNA or gDNA derived from T cells, B-cell-depleted T cells, or PBMCs.

The CDR3 extends over 11 amino acids. V was shortened by 10 bases and J by 2 bases, with 8 bases between the two germline ends. Germline V CDR1 and CDR2: SNHLY, FYNNEI. Assay used: immunoSEQ multiplex PCR; TCRdb lists only in-frame clones, some missing. Altogether 150,000 to 200,000 clones are present, 80% being singletons, with the ten largest covering approximately 6%. Cohort allocation depended upon clinical history that participants reported. The rearrangement joins TRBV2 to TRBJ1-2; no reliable D call. Specimen: PBMCs or T cells enriched from blood (not recorded which). The receptor was isolated from a man aged 40-55 years who had recovered from COVID-19. The CDR3 protein is CAIAGNYGYTF. DNA for the CDR3: TGTGCCATAGCCGGGAACTATGGCTACACCTTC.